The entry that follows covers one TCR beta chain sequence. The V gene's germline CDR1 is SGHVS and CDR2 FQNEAQ. V shed 4 bases and J 0 bases; nucleotides not matched to a gene: 21. The CDR3 is made up of 21 amino acids. This entry comes from a study of blood T cells in healthy people across ages. The overall study: Per two T cells, template switching captured roughly one barcoded beta molecule.

A second roughly 6 to 11 cycle PCR used barcoded and J-beta primers. TCRdb reprocessed the 5' RACE reads with MiXCR, giving one entry per CDR3 protein. The repertoire holds under 850,000 distinct CDR3 sequences, with about 37% as singletons. This clonotype was sampled from a man aged 18 to 29 in good health. Sequences were obtained from blood. The genes are TRBV7-8 and TRBJ1-3; 7 bases map to TRBD1. The CDR3 protein is CASSSSTGTGAELHSGNTIYF. The CDR3 DNA is TGTGCCAGCAGCTCCTCCACGGGCACAGGGGCGGAACTCCACTCTGGAAACACCATATATTTT.